The next 12 T cell receptor beta chains were all read from a single sample in a study of PD-L1 blockade in urothelial cancer. Time point: pretreatment peripheral blood. Repertoires were generated with immunoSEQ multiplex PCR, while TCRdb's copy carries only in-frame clones and drops some. Of around 45,000 clones detected, approximately 78% appear once; the ten largest clones hold approximately 1.5%. The sample was PBMCs, taken around atezolizumab (anti-PD-L1) treatment. These TCRs come from a man aged 50-59 years with urothelial cancer.

The chain couples TRBV28 to TRBJ1-2, with a tentative D call TRBD1 (5 bases). The ends were cut back, 3 bases at V and 1 base at J, with 9 bases in the middle. Germline loops: CDR1 MDHEN, CDR2 SYDVKM. The length of the CDR3 is 14 residues. The CDR3 nucleotides read TGTGCCAGCAGTTTTGCAGGGCTTAACTATGGCTACACCTTC. This sequence encodes CASSFAGLNYGYTF.

In the case of this clone: The junction departs from the called germline gene at one end, perhaps through a read error. The chain combines TRBV7-7 with TRBJ2-3; 7 bases are shared with TRBD2. CDR1 is SSHAT and CDR2 is FNYEAQ in the germline V gene (reference sequence). The CDR3 extends over 14 amino acids. CDR3 residues: CASSLAGSTDTQYF. The DNA for the CDR3 is TGTGCTAGCAGCTTAGCGGGCAGCACAGATACGCAGTATTTT.

This rearrangement joins TRBV7-8 to TRBJ2-3; D perhaps matches TRBD2 (6 bases). Per germline, CDR1 SGHVS and CDR2 FQNEAQ. V was trimmed by 5 bases and J by 2 bases, leaving 11 bases between them. CDR3 length: 14 residues. Here the CDR3 DNA reads TGTGCCAGCAGCCCCATAGCGGTCACAGATACGCAGTATTTT. It specifies CASSPIAVTDTQYF. Combining the CDR3 with reference TRBV7-8 and TRBJ2-3 gives the whole variable domain GAGVSQSPRYKVAKRGQDVALRCDPISGHVSLFWYQQALGQGPEFLTYFQNEAQLDKSGLPSDRFFAERPEGSVSTLKIQRTQQEDSAVYLCASSPIAVTDTQYFGPGTRLTVL.

V is TRBV27 and J is TRBJ2-3; 11 nucleotides align to TRBD2. This CDR3 contains 15 residues. Unmatched junction bases numbered 6, after V lost 6 bases and J lost 4 bases. The germline V gene has CDR1 MNHEY and CDR2 SMNVEV (reference sequence). Written as DNA, the CDR3 is TGTGCCAGCAGCCGTAGCGGGGGGGCCCCAGATACGCAGTATTTT. Its translation is CASSRSGGAPDTQYF.

The chain couples TRBV2 to TRBJ1-4; D is perhaps TRBD1 (6 bases). The germline V gene has CDR1 SNHLY and CDR2 FYNNEI. The V and J ends lost 10 bases and 4 bases respectively, with 13 bases between them. CDR3 length equals 13 residues. The CDR3 loop reads CATQTGLNEKLFF. For the CDR3, the DNA is TGTGCCACCCAGACAGGCCTTAATGAAAAACTGTTTTTT.

V usage is TRBV19 and J usage is TRBJ2-5; D gene ambiguous. This CDR3 is built from 13 residues. Per germline, CDR1 LNHDA and CDR2 SQIVND (reference sequence). V lost 4 bases, J lost 0 bases, and 6 bases lay in between. The CDR3 nucleotides read TGTGCCAGTAGTACCAGGTACCAAGAGACCCAGTACTTC. It translates to CASSTRYQETQYF.

This clone was seen a few times. The chain joins TRBV4-2 to TRBJ2-2; no clear D gene. The V gene lost 1 base and the J gene lost 0 bases, with 6 bases spanning the gap. This CDR3 region has 15 residues. Looked up from germline, CDR1 is LGHNA and CDR2 is YNFKEQ. The CDR3: CASSQAPANTGELFF. CDR3 in DNA: TGTGCCAGCAGCCAAGCCCCTGCGAACACCGGGGAGCTGTTTTTT.

The gene calls are TRBV7-6 and TRBJ1-5; D remains unclear. CDR1 is SGHVS and CDR2 is FNYEAQ in the germline V gene. This CDR3 is 15 amino acids long. V lost 2 bases to trimming and J lost 0 bases, with 8 bases between them. DNA for the CDR3: TGTGCCAGCAGCTTATCGGGGAATAGCAATCAGCCCCAGCATTTT. Residues: CASSLSGNSNQPQHF. The variable domain in full, completed from reference TRBV7-6 and TRBJ1-5, reads GAGVSQSPRYKVTKRGQDVALRCDPISGHVSLYWYRQALGQGPEFLTYFNYEAQQDKSGLPNDRFSAERPEGSISTLTIQRTEQRDSAMYRCASSLSGNSNQPQHFGDGTRLSIL.

In this sample, this clone turned up a few times. V and J are TRBV7-8 and TRBJ1-2; no reliable D call. The germline CDR1 and CDR2 sequences are SGHVS and FQNEAQ. With 4 bases removed from V and 8 bases from J, the gap between germline ends came to 11 bases. This CDR3 region has 12 residues. CDR3 loop: CASSSPGGGYTF. The DNA of the CDR3 is TGTGCCAGCAGCTCACCGGGTGGGGGCTACACCTTC. Filled out from reference TRBV7-8 and TRBJ1-2, the complete variable domain reads GAGVSQSPRYKVAKRGQDVALRCDPISGHVSLFWYQQALGQGPEFLTYFQNEAQLDKSGLPSDRFFAERPEGSVSTLKIQRTQQEDSAVYLCASSSPGGGYTFGSGTRLTVV.

This chain links TRBV27 with TRBJ1-1; a weak D match, TRBD1 (5 bases). Trimming removed 8 bases at V and 1 base at J, with 17 bases between. The CDR3 loop spans 15 amino acids. The germline CDR1 and CDR2 sequences are MNHEY and SMNVEV (reference sequence). The CDR3 sequence is CASHSGGRGNTEAFF. In DNA form, the CDR3 reads TGTGCCAGCCACTCGGGGGGGAGAGGGAACACTGAAGCTTTCTTT.

The gene calls are TRBV5-4 and TRBJ1-4, with D hard to call. Germline CDR1 is SGHNT and CDR2 is YYREEE (reference sequence). Trimming shortened V by 6 bases and J by 7 bases, and 22 bases separated the two germline ends. CDR3 length equals 16 residues. CDR3 residues: CASKGGGSTSREKLFF. The CDR3 bases are TGTGCCAGCAAAGGAGGAGGGTCGACTAGTCGTGAAAAACTGTTTTTT.

The chain uses TRBV30 and TRBJ1-2, with D unresolved. Trimming took off 5 bases at V and 8 bases at J, with 15 bases between the two ends. In germline, CDR1 is GTSNPN, CDR2 SVGIG (reference sequence). The CDR3 runs 12 residues. Here the CDR3 reads CAWATGAGGYTF. The CDR3 region has the DNA TGTGCCTGGGCGACGGGAGCGGGGGGCTACACCTTC.